This T cell receptor (beta chain) emerged from a study of early T cells in non-severe SARS-CoV-2 infection (dated by TCRdb to 2020 to 2022). With regard to the full study: TCR sequencing used bulk RNA from unsorted whole blood, so alpha and beta chains could not be paired. Broader findings and caveats from the paper: Matching against VDJdb was skewed toward anti-spike CD8 responses, likely underestimated virus-specific expansions, and missed private and CD4 specificities.

About this clonotype itself: What antigen it recognizes has not been identified. There are no base qualities to consult, and no much larger clone falls within one base.

Based on the germline V gene (reference sequence), the CDR1 and CDR2 sequences are SEHNR and FQNEAQ. From the cysteine through the phenylalanine, the CDR3 covers 18 amino acids. Solely the CDR3 DNA is kept, with 54 bases framed from the first base. Clipping removes 5 bases from V and 0 bases from J, with 13 as the unmatched junction base count. This was a case-control study nested in a cohort of healthcare workers in London, UK, who had nasopharyngeal swab PCR tests and blood samples taken every week. Healthcare workers were recruited between 23 and 31 March 2020, during the week of the UK lockdown, and were followed weekly for up to about 15 weeks. Receptor amplification or capture employed 5' RACE. TCRdb names NextSeq 500 as the instrument used. Unique molecular identifiers were attached to individual cDNA molecules in the TCR library protocol so that sequencing error and PCR bias could be corrected. Both TCR alpha and beta chains were sequenced, and tight co-correlation was observed between alpha and beta sequence abundances in each sample. For the original study's pipeline: V gene, J gene and CDR3 annotation of TCR sequences was performed with Decombinator V4. TCRs were defined as expanded if a significant change between any two time points was detected under a Poisson model with p below 0.0001. TCR abundances were normalised to the total number of TCRs sequenced per sample and expressed as counts per million. TRAV1-2 paired with TRAJ12, TRAJ20 or TRAJ33 defined MAIT TCRs, while TRAV10 paired with TRAJ18 defined iNKT TCRs. A search of VDJdb, accessed on 1 November 2021, was run for TCRs annotated to CMV, EBV and SARS-CoV-2, with TCRs annotated for multiple antigens excluded. TCRdb reworked the public reads: Q25 trimming with fastp, MiXCR clone assembly, productive beta chains retained. A single entry per CDR3 protein holds the most common genes and DNA from its merged rows. None of the V and J calls come from the authors' own analysis; TCRdb made them. A total of about 54,000 distinct CDR3 sequences appear in this sample, 5% to 7.5% of them only once. The ten largest clones take up 5.5% to 6% of the sample.

Sequencing was performed on whole blood, taken at baseline. Rearrangement joined TRBV7-9 to TRBJ2-3, and 8 junction bases match TRBD2. This receptor was identified in an adult who was a healthcare worker with PCR-confirmed SARS-CoV-2 infection or an uninfected control (not recorded which). The DNA reads TGTGCCAGCAGCCCCGCTAGTCGGGGGGGCCATAGCACAGATACGCAGTATTTT. It is translated as CASSPASRGGHSTDTQYF.